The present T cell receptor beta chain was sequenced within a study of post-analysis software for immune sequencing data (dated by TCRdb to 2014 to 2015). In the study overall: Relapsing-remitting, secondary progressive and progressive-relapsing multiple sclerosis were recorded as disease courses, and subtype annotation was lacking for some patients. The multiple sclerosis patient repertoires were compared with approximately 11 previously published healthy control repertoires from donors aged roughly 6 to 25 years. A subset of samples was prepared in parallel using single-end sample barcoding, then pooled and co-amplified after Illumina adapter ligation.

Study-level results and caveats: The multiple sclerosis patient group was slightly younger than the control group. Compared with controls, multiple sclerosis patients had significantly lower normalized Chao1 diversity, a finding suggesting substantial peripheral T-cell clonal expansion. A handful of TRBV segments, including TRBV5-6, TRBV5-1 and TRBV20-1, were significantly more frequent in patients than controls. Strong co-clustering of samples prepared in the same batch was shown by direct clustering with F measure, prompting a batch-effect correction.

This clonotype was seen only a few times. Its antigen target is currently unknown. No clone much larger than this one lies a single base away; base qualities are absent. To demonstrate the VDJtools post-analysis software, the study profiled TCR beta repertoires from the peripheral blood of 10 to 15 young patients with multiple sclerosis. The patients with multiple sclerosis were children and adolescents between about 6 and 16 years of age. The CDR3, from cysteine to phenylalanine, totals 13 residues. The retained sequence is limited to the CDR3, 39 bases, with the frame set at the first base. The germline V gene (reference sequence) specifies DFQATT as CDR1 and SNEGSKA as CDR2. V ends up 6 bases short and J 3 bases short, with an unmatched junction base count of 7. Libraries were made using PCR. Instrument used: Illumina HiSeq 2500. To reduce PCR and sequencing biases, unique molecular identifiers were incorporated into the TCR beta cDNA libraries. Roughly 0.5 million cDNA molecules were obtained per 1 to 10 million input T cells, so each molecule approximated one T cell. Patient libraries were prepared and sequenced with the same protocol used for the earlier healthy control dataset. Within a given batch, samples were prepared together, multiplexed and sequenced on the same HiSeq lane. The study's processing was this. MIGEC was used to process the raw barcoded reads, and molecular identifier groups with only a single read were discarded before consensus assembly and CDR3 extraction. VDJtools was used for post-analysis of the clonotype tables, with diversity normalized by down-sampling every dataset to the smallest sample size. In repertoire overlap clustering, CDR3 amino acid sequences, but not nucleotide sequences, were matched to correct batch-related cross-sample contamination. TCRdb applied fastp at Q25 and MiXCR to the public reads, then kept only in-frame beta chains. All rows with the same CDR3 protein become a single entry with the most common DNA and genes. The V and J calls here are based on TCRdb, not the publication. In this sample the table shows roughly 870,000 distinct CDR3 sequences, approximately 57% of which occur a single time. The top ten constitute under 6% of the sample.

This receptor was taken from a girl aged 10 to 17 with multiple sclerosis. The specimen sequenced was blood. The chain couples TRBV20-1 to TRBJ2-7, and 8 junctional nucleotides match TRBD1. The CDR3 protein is CSASPGQVYEQYF. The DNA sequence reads TGCAGTGCCAGTCCGGGACAGGTCTACGAGCAGTACTTC.